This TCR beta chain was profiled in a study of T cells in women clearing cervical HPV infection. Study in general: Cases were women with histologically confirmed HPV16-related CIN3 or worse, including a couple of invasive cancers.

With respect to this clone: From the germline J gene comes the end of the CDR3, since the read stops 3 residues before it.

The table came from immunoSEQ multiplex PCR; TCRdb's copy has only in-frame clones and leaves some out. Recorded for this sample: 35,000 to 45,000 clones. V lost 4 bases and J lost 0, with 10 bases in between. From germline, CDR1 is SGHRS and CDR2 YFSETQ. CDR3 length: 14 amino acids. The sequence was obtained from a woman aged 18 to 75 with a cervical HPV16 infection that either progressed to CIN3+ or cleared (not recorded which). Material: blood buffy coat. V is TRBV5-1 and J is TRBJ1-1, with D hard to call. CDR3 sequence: CASSPDPVNTEAFF. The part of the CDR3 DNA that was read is TGCGCCAGCAGCCCTGATCCAGTGAACACTGAA.